This TCR beta chain was captured in a study of monozygotic twins with inflammatory bowel disease. Total RNA isolation used whole blood (no T cell sorting was performed). In germline, CDR1 is SGHRS, CDR2 YFSETQ. The CDR3 length is 14 residues. Study-wide findings and caveats: The sharing of clonotypes with others was lower in IBD patients than in healthy twins, especially with disease activity.

As regards this clonotype: Its antigen is undetermined.

Two rounds of nested PCR, of approximately 16 and 10 cycles, were run on TCRalpha and TCRbeta cDNA. TCRdb derives one entry per CDR3 protein from the 5' RACE reads, leaving out DNA. The table lists around 380,000 distinct CDR3 sequences. Sequenced input: blood. The receptor comes from a human donor with ulcerative colitis or Crohn's disease, or a healthy co-twin of an affected twin (not recorded which). The chain carries TRBV5-1 and TRBJ2-1; the D call from TCRdb, TRBD1, cannot be confirmed without DNA. The CDR3 reads CASSLDTGRDEQFF. The entire variable domain, with the rest obtained from reference TRBV5-1 and TRBJ2-1, is as follows: KAGVTQTPRYLIKTRGQQVTLSCSPISGHRSVSWYQQTPGQGLQFLFEYFSETQRNKGNFPGRFSGRQFSNSRSEMNVSTLELGDSALYLCASSLDTGRDEQFFGPGTRLTVL.